This T cell receptor beta chain was recovered during a study of T cells in Graves' hyperthyroidism and ophthalmopathy. The V end was cut by 4 bases, the J end by 4 bases, with 17 bases between. This CDR3 has 16 amino acids. CDR1 and CDR2 (germline): SEHNR, FQNEAQ (reference sequence). This clonotype was seen ten or more times. Patients aged 18 to 65 had newly diagnosed hyperthyroidism that had lasted under 2 months. The authors obtained PBMCs from more than 8 ml of fresh peripheral blood. Amplification targeted TCR beta CDR3 regions from RNA transcripts. A set of HTBI primers served as the primers for a first-round RT-PCR of the TCR CDR3. One entry per CDR3 protein results from TCRdb running MiXCR on the multiplex PCR reads. The table has 540,000 or so distinct CDR3 sequences, 15% to 18% seen once; the top ten hold under 8%.

The specimen was blood. The origin of this receptor is a woman aged 30 to 39 with Graves' hyperthyroidism. V usage is TRBV7-9 and J usage is TRBJ2-1; a weak D match, TRBD2 (6 bases). CDR3 bases: TGTGCCAGCAGCTCAAACACGGGAGTCTGGTACAATGAGCAGTTCTTC. Amino acid sequence: CASSSNTGVWYNEQFF.